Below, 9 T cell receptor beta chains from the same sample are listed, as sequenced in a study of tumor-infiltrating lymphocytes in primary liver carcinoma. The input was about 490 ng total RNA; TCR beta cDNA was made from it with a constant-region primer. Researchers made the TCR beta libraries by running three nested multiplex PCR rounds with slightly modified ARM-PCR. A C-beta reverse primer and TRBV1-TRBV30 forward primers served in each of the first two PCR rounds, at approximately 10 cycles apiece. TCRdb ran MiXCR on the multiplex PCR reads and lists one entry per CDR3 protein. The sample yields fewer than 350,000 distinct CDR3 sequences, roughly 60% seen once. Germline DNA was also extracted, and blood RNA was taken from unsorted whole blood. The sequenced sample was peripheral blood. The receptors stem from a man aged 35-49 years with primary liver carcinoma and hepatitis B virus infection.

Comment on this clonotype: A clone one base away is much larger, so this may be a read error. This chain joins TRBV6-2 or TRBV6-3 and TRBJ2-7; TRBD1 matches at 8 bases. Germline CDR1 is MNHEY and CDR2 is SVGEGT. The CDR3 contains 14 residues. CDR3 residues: CANSRTGGIYEQYF. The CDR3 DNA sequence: TGTGCCAACAGTCGCACAGGGGGAATCTACGAGCAGTACTTC.

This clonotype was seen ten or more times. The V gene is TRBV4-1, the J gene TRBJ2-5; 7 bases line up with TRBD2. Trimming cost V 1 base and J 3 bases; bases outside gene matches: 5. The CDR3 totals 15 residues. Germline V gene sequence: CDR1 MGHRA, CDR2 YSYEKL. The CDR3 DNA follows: TGCGCCAGCAGCCAAGTTCGGACTAGTAAAGAGACCCAGTACTTC. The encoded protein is CASSQVRTSKETQYF.

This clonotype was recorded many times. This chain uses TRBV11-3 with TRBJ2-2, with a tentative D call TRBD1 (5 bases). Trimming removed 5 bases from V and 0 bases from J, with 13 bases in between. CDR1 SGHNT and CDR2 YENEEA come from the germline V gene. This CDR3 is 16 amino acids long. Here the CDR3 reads CASSPRVGTNTGELFF. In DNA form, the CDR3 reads TGTGCCAGCAGCCCCAGGGTGGGAACGAACACCGGGGAGCTGTTTTTT.

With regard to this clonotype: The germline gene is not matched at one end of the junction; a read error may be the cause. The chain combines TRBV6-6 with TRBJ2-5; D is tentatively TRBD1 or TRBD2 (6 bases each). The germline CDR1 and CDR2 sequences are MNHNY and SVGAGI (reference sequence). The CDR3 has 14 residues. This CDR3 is CASRPHGGQETHYF. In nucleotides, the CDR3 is TGTGCCAGTAGACCCCACGGGGGACAAGAGACCCATTACTTC.

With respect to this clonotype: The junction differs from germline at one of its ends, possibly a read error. CDR3 sequence reads: CAGSRPRLVRSYNKQFF. CDR3 DNA sequence: TGCGCCGGCAGCCGGCCCCGACTAGTAAGGTCCTACAATAAGCAGTTCTTC. This chain links TRBV4-1 with TRBJ2-1; TRBD2 might be the D (6 bases). CDR1 and CDR2 (germline): MGHRA, YSYEKL. This CDR3 comprises 17 residues.

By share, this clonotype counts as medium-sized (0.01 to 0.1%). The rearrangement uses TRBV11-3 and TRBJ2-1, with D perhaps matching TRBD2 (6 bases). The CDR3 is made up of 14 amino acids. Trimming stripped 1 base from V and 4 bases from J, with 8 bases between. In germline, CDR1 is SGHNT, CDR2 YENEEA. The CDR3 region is CASSLVGGYNEQFF. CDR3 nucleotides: TGTGCCAGCAGCTTAGTTGGGGGGTACAATGAGCAGTTCTTC.

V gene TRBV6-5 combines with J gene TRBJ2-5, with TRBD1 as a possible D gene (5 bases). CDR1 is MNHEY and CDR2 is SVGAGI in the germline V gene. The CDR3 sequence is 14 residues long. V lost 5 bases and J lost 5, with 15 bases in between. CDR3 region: CASSRGQVHETQYF. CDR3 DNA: TGTGCCAGCAGTCGCGGACAAGTACACGAGACCCAGTACTTC.

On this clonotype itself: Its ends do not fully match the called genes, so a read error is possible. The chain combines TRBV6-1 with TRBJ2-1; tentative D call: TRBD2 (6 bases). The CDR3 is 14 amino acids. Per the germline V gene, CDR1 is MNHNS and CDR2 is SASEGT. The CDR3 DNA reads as TGTGTCAGCAGACCGCGGGACGGTGTTAATGAGCAGTTCTTC. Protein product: CVSRPRDGVNEQFF.

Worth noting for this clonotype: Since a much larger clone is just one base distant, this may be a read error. CDR3 DNA: TGTGCCAGCAGTCCTAAACAGGGCTCTGAAGCTTTCTTT. As protein: CASSPKQGSEAFF. The genes are TRBV6-1 and TRBJ1-1; D is perhaps TRBD1 (6 bases). This CDR3 is built from 13 residues. Trimming left V 5 bases short and J 6 bases short, with 13 bases between. Germline loops: CDR1 MNHNS, CDR2 SASEGT.